This T cell receptor (beta chain) was captured by sequencing in a study of blood T cells in healthy people across ages. The CDR3 spans 15 residues. CDR1 and CDR2 (germline): SGHRS, YFSETQ. Trimming removed 4 bases at V and 0 bases at J, with 11 bases between. The study, taken as a whole, reports: It was not known whether donors were CMV positive (a possible confounder of expanded clonotype changes). PBMCs were not sorted, which prevented a conclusive comparison of naive versus antigen-experienced cells.

With regard to this clonotype: Its antigen is undetermined.

With a J-beta primer mix and a sample-barcoded 5' primer, a second PCR ran roughly 6 to 11 cycles. Using its own MiXCR run on the 5' RACE reads, TCRdb lists one record per CDR3 protein. The data show around 700,000 distinct CDR3 sequences, roughly 25% seen once. These sequences were also reported in another study, on T cells of mothers and their children.

The chain recombines TRBV5-1 with TRBJ2-1; possible D gene TRBD2, 6 bases. Sample: blood. The TCR sequence derives from a boy aged 5-17 years in good health. CDR3 sequence (DNA): TGCGCCAGCAGCCCGGAGGGAATCTCCTACAATGAGCAGTTCTTC. Protein product: CASSPEGISYNEQFF.